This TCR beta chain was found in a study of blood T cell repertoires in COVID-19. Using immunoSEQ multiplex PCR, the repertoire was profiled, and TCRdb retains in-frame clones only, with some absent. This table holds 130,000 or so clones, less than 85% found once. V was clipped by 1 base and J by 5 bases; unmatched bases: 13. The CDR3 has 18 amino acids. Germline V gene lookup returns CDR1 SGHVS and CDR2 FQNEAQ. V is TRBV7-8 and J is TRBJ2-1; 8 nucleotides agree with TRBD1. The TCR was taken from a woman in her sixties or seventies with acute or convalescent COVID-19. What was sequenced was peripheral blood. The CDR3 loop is CASSLVLQRTGNDNEQFF. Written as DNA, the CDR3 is TGTGCCAGCAGCTTAGTCCTTCAACGGACAGGGAATGACAATGAGCAGTTCTTC.